A single sample is the source of the 4 T cell receptor beta chains below, sequenced in a study of shared clonotypes between healthy human individuals. Assay: immunoSEQ multiplex PCR; the TCRdb copy retains only in-frame clones and omits some. The sample consists of 2 million to 2.5 million clones, roughly 95% of them appearing once. Sequencing was done on a sample of naive CD4+ T cells sorted from blood. Subset noted: CD45RA+ positively selected. The source of these receptors is a man in his late teens or twenties in good health.

Regarding this clone: Within the sample, other DNA sequences also encode this same CDR3. The chain uses TRBV5-1 and TRBJ1-5; D unresolved. This CDR3 has 14 residues. Per germline, CDR1 SGHRS and CDR2 YFSETQ. V lost 3 bases to trimming and J lost 7 bases, with 14 bases between them. For the CDR3, the DNA is TGCGCCAGCAGCTCGGACGGGAGTGGGCAGCCCCAGCATTTT. Protein sequence: CASSSDGSGQPQHF.

The V call is TRBV7-2, the J call TRBJ2-1; unclear D gene. The CDR3 loop spans 14 amino acids. Per germline, CDR1 SGHTA and CDR2 FQGNSA. V was shortened by 6 bases and J by 5 bases, with 14 bases between the two germline ends. In DNA, the CDR3 is TGTGCCAGCAGTCGGTCCCAACTCAACAATGAGCAGTTCTTC. The encoded protein is CASSRSQLNNEQFF. Drawing the rest from reference TRBV7-2 and TRBJ2-1, the complete variable domain is GAGVSQSPSNKVTEKGKDVELRCDPISGHTALYWYRQSLGQGLEFLIYFQGNSAPDKSGLPSDRFSAERTGGSVSTLTIQRTQQEDSAVYLCASSRSQLNNEQFFGPGTRLTVL.

This chain links TRBV19 with TRBJ2-1; the D call may be TRBD1 or TRBD2 (5 bases each). The germline gives CDR1 LNHDA, CDR2 SQIVND (reference sequence). CDR3 length equals 17 residues. V lost 4 bases and J 10 bases, leaving 26 bases between the germline ends. CDR3 bases: TGTGCCAGTAGTAACCAACGGGGCAGTATCCCGGTTGGCGAGCAGTTCTTC. Translating it yields CASSNQRGSIPVGEQFF.

The count of this clone is one. Mismatch with germline at one junction end may stem from a read error. This CDR3 reads CVSSLGGGSYEQYF. CDR3 nucleotide sequence: TGTGTCAGCAGCTTAGGGGGCGGATCCTACGAGCAGTACTTC. The gene calls are TRBV7-9 and TRBJ2-7, with 7 bases identical to TRBD1. The CDR3 contains 14 residues. Germline CDR1 SEHNR, CDR2 FQNEAQ (reference sequence).